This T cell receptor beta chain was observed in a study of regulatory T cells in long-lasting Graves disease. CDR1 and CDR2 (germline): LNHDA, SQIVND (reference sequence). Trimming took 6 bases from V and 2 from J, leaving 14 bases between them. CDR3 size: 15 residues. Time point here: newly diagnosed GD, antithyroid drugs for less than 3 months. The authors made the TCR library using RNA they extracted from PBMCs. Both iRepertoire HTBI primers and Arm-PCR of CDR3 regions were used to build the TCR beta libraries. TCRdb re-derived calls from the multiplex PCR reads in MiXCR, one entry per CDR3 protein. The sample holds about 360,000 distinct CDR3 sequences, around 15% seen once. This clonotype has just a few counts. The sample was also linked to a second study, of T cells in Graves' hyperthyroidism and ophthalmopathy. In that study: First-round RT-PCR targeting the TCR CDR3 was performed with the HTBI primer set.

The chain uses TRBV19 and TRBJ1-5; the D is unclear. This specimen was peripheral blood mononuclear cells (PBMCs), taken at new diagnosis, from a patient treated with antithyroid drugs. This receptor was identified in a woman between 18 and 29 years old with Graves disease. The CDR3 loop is CASRSEGDGNQPQHF. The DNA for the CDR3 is TGTGCCAGTAGGTCAGAGGGTGACGGCAATCAGCCCCAGCATTTT.